This T cell receptor beta chain was identified during a study of cytomegalovirus exposure and HLA in healthy donors. Background on the study: Caucasian-associated ancestry cluster membership applied to about 83% of some 400 genotyped donors. Study observations and caveats: Researchers reported from a later analysis that most CMV-associated TCR beta chains appeared HLA-restricted. Later analysis demonstrated an association between a missense DCLRE1C variant and TCR beta V- and J-gene trimming.

The CDR3 sequence is 13 residues long. Per the germline V gene, CDR1 is SGHVS and CDR2 is FQNEAQ. The germline V and J ends were trimmed by 5 bases and 3 bases, with 8 bases remaining between them. Remarks on this clone: Its specificity is not known.

Regarding donors, all were healthy bone marrow donors. Amplification used 60 Vbeta primers and 13 Jbeta primers. The protocol was immunoSEQ multiplex PCR, while the TCRdb copy is restricted to in-frame clones and leaves out a portion. Of nearly 110,000 clones listed, around four fifths are singletons. This chain connects TRBV7-8 to TRBJ2-1; D is undetermined. The sample comprised PBMCs. This clonotype originated in a man in his fifties or sixties in good health and CMV-seronegative. CDR3 nucleotide sequence: TGTGCCAGCAGCGCGACACACTACAATGAGCAGTTCTTC. This codes for CASSATHYNEQFF.